Listed below are T cell receptor beta chains from one sample, sequenced in a study of PD-1 blockade in classical Hodgkin lymphoma. Here immunoSEQ multiplex PCR was the method, and the copy in TCRdb shows in-frame clones only, minus some. The profile shows about 20,000 clones, approximately 88% of them singletons. This specimen consisted of CD8+ T cells from blood, obtained before the fourth cycle of nivolumab. The receptors were gathered from a human donor with classical Hodgkin lymphoma. Both conserved end residues are part of each CDR3. Each record gives: clone size, J gene, V gene, D gene, CDR3 DNA, CDR3 protein. D genes are given only for firm matches. Only part of the rows carry a size: once, few, many, or a class if the clone is expanded.

abundance: -; j_gene: TRBJ2-3; v_gene: TRBV5-4; d_gene: -; CDR3nt: TGTGCCAGCAGCTTGGTTGCGGACCCCACAGATACGCAGTATTTT; CDR3aa: CASSLVADPTDTQYF
abundance: -; j_gene: TRBJ1-4; v_gene: TRBV15; d_gene: TRBD1; CDR3nt: TGTGCCACCAGCAGGGGGGACAGGGTTAATGAAAAACTGTTTTTT; CDR3aa: CATSRGDRVNEKLFF
abundance: once; j_gene: TRBJ2-6; v_gene: TRBV7-9; d_gene: -; CDR3nt: TGTGCCAGCAGCTTAGTCCCTGGGGCCAACGTCCTGACTTTC; CDR3aa: CASSLVPGANVLTF
abundance: -; j_gene: TRBJ1-4; v_gene: TRBV9; d_gene: -; CDR3nt: TGTGCCAGCAGCGTTGTCCCTGGGGAAAAACTGTTTTTT; CDR3aa: CASSVVPGEKLFF
abundance: -; j_gene: TRBJ2-5; v_gene: TRBV9; d_gene: TRBD2; CDR3nt: TGTGCCAGCAGCGCCCCAGCGGGGGGGGGCAAAGAGACCCAGTACTTC; CDR3aa: CASSAPAGGGKETQYF
abundance: -; j_gene: TRBJ2-3; v_gene: TRBV29-1; d_gene: -; CDR3nt: TGCAGCGTTGTATTTCTGGGGGGCACAGATACGCAGTATTTT; CDR3aa: CSVVFLGGTDTQYF
abundance: -; j_gene: TRBJ2-3; v_gene: TRBV27; d_gene: -; CDR3nt: TGTGCCAGCAGTTTAGCGGGGAGCACAGATACGCAGTATTTT; CDR3aa: CASSLAGSTDTQYF
abundance: -; j_gene: TRBJ1-4; v_gene: TRBV30; d_gene: -; CDR3nt: TGTGCCTGGAGCGGTGGGGGTGGGGAAGAAAAACTGTTTTTT; CDR3aa: CAWSGGGGEEKLFF
abundance: -; j_gene: TRBJ2-7; v_gene: TRBV13; d_gene: TRBD2; CDR3nt: TGTGCCAGCAGCGATAGCGGGGAGCTCTCCTACGAGCAGTACTTC; CDR3aa: CASSDSGELSYEQYF
abundance: -; j_gene: TRBJ1-2; v_gene: TRBV29-1; d_gene: TRBD1; CDR3nt: TGCAGCGTTACGGACAGGGATTATAACTATGGCTACACCTTC; CDR3aa: CSVTDRDYNYGYTF